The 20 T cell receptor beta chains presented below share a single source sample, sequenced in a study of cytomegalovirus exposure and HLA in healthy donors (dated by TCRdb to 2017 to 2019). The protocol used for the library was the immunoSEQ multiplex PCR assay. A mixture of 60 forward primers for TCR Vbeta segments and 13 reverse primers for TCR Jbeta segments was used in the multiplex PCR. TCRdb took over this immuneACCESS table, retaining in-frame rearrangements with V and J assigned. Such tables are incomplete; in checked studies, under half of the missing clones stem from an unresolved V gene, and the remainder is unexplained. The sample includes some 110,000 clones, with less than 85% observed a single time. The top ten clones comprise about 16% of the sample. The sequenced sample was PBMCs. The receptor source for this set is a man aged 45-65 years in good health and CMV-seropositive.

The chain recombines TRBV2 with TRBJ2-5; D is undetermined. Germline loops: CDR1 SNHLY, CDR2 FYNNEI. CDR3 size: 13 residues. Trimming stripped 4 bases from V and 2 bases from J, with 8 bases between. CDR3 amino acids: CASSGSLQETQYF. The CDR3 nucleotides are TGTGCCAGCAGTGGATCCCTACAAGAGACCCAGTACTTC.

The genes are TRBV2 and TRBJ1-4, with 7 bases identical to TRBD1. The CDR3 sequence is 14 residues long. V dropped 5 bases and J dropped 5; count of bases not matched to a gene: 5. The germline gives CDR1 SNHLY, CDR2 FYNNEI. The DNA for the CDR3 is TGTGCCAGCAGTTTGGACAGGACGAATGAAAAACTGTTTTTT. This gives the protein CASSLDRTNEKLFF.

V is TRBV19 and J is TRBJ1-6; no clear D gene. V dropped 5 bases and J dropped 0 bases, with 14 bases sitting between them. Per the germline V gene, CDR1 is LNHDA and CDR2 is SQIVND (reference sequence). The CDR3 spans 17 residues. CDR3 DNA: TGTGCCAGTAGTGTCCGCATAAAGAGCTCCTATAATTCACCCCTCCACTTT. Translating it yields CASSVRIKSSYNSPLHF.

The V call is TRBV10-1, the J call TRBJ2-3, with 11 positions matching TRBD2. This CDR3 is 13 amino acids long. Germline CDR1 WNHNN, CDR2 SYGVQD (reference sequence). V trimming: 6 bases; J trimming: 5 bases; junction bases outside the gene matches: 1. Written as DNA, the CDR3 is TGCGCCAGCAGGGGGACTAGCGGAGATACGCAGTATTTT. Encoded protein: CASRGTSGDTQYF.

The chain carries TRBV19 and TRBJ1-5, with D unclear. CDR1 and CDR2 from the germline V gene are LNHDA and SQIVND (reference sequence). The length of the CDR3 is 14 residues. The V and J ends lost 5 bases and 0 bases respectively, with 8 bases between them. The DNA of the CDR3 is TGTGCCAGTAGTGAGGTCCGTAGCAATCAGCCCCAGCATTTT. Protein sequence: CASSEVRSNQPQHF.

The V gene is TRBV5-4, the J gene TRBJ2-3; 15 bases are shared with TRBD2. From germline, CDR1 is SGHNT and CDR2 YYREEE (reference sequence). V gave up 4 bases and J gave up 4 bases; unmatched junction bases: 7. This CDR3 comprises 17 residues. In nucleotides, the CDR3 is TGTGCCAGCAGCCGGACTAGCGGGGGGGCGGCTTCAGATACGCAGTATTTT. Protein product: CASSRTSGGAASDTQYF.

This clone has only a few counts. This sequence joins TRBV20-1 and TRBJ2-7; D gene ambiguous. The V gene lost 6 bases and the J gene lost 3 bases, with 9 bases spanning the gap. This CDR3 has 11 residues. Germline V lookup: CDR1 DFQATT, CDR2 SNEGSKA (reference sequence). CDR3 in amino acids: CSAPFLYEQYF. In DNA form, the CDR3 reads TGCAGTGCCCCCTTCCTCTACGAGCAGTACTTC.

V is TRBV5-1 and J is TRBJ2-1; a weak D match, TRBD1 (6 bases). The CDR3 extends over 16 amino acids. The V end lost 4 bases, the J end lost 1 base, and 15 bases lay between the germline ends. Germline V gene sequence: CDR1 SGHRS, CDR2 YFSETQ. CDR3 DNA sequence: TGCGCCAGCAGCCCTCTCCAAGGGGGATCCTACAATGAGCAGTTCTTC. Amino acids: CASSPLQGGSYNEQFF.

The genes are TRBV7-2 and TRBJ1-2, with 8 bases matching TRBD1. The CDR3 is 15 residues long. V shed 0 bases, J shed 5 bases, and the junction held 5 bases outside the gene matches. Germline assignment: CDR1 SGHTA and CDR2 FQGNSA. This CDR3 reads CASSLAGTGLYGYTF. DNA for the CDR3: TGTGCCAGCAGCTTAGCCGGGACAGGACTTTATGGCTACACCTTC. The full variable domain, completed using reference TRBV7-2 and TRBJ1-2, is GAGVSQSPSNKVTEKGKDVELRCDPISGHTALYWYRQSLGQGLEFLIYFQGNSAPDKSGLPSDRFSAERTGGSVSTLTIQRTQQEDSAVYLCASSLAGTGLYGYTFGSGTRLTVV.

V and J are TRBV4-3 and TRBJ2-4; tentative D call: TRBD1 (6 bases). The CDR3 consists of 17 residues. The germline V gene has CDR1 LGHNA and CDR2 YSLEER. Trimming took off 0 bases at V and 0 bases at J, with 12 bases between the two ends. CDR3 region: CASSQDSDRLAKNIQYF. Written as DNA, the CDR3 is TGCGCCAGCAGCCAAGATTCAGACAGGTTAGCCAAAAACATTCAGTACTTC.

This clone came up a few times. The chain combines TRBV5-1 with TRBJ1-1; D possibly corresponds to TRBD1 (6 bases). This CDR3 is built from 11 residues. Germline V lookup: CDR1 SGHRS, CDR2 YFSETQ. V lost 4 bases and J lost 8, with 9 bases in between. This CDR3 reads CASSHGTEAFF. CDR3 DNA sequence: TGCGCCAGCAGCCACGGGACAGAAGCTTTCTTT.

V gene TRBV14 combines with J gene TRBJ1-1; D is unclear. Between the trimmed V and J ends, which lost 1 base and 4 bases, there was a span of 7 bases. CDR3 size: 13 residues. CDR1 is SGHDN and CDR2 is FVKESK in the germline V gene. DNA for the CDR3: TGTGCCAGCAGCCAAGGAGGTCGCACTGAAGCTTTCTTT. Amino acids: CASSQGGRTEAFF.

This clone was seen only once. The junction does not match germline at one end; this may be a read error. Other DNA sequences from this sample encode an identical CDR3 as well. CDR3 sequence reads: CASRSGQGNSPLHF. DNA of the CDR3: TGTGCCAGCAGGTCGGGACAGGGAAATTCGCCCCTCCACTTT. This chain links TRBV5-6 with TRBJ1-6; 9 bases match TRBD1. The CDR3 covers 14 residues. Germline-derived CDR1 and CDR2 are SGHDT and YYEEEE.

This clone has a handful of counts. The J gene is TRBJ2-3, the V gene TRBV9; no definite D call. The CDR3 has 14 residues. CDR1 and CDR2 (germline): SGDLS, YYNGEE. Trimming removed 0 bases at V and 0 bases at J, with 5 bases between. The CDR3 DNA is TGTGCCAGCAGCGTAGCGGTTAGCACAGATACGCAGTATTTT. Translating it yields CASSVAVSTDTQYF.

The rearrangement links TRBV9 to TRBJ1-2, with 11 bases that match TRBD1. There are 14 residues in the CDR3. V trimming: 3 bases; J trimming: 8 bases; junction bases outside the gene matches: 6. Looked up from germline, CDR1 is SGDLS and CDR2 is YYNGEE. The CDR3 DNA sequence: TGTGCCAGCAGCGGGACAGGGGGCTTAGGGGGCTACACCTTC. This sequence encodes CASSGTGGLGGYTF.

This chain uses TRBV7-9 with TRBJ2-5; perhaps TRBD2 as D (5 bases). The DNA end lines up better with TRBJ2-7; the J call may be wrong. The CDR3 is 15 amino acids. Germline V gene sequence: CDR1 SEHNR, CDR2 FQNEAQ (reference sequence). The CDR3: CASSLDYRGAYEQYF. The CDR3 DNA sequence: TGTGCCAGCAGCTTAGATTATCGGGGTGCCTACGAGCAGTACTTC.

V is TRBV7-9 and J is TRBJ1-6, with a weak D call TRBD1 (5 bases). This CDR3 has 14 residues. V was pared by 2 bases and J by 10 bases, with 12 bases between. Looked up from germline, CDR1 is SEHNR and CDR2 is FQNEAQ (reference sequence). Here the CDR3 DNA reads TGTGCCAGCAGCTTATTTCAGGGACTCTCACCCCTCCACTTT. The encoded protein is CASSLFQGLSPLHF.

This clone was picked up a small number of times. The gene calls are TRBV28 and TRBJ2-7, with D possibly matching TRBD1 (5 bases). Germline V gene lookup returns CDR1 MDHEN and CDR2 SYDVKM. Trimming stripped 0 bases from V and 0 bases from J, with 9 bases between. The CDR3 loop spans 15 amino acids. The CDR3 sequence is CASSLWAGISYEQYF. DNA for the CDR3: TGTGCCAGCAGTTTATGGGCAGGGATCTCCTACGAGCAGTACTTC. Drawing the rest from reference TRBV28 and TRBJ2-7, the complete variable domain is DVKVTQSSRYLVKRTGEKVFLECVQDMDHENMFWYRQDPGLGLRLIYFSYDVKMKEKGDIPEGYSVSREKKERFSLILESASTNQTSMYLCASSLWAGISYEQYFGPGTRLTVT.

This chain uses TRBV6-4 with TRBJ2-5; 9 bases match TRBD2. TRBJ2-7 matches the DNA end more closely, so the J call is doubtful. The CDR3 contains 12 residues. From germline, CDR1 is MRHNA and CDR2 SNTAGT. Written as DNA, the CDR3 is TGTGCCAGAGGGACTAGCATCTACGAGCAGTACTTC. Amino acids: CARGTSIYEQYF.

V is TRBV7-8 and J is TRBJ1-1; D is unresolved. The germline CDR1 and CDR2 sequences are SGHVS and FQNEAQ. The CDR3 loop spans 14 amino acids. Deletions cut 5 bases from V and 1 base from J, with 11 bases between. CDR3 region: CASSPITGNTEAFF. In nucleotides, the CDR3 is TGTGCCAGCAGCCCGATTACTGGGAACACTGAAGCTTTCTTT.